This TCR beta chain stems from a study of CD8 T cells in ankylosing spondylitis. Study-wide points: Blood of patients with ankylosing spondylitis appeared to be characterized by a TCR beta motif of eight highly homologous variants. Peripheral blood samples showed relatively rare disease-linked clones, and these clones were CD8+. Disease-linked clones reportedly concentrated significantly in matched ankylosing spondylitis synovial fluid.

A single count supports this clonotype. Its antigen is not identified. A quantitative 5'-RACE method, one with molecular barcodes, was used to make TCR beta libraries. TCRdb reprocessed the 5' RACE reads via MiXCR and lists one record per CDR3 protein. The data show fewer than 500,000 distinct CDR3 sequences, with roughly 25% seen just once and about 0.9% held by the top ten. Sequenced sample: blood, either unsorted or a sorted T cell fraction (not recorded which). The clonotype comes from a male donor with ankylosing spondylitis.

The CDR3 nucleotides are TGTGCCAGCTCACCAATGGGGACCGGGGAGCTGTTTTTT. This translates into CASSPMGTGELFF. The rearrangement uses TRBV18 and TRBJ2-2; no clear D gene. Germline values: CDR1 KGHSH, CDR2 LQKENI. This CDR3 is built from 13 residues. The V end lost 2 bases, the J end lost 5 bases, and 6 bases lay between the germline ends.